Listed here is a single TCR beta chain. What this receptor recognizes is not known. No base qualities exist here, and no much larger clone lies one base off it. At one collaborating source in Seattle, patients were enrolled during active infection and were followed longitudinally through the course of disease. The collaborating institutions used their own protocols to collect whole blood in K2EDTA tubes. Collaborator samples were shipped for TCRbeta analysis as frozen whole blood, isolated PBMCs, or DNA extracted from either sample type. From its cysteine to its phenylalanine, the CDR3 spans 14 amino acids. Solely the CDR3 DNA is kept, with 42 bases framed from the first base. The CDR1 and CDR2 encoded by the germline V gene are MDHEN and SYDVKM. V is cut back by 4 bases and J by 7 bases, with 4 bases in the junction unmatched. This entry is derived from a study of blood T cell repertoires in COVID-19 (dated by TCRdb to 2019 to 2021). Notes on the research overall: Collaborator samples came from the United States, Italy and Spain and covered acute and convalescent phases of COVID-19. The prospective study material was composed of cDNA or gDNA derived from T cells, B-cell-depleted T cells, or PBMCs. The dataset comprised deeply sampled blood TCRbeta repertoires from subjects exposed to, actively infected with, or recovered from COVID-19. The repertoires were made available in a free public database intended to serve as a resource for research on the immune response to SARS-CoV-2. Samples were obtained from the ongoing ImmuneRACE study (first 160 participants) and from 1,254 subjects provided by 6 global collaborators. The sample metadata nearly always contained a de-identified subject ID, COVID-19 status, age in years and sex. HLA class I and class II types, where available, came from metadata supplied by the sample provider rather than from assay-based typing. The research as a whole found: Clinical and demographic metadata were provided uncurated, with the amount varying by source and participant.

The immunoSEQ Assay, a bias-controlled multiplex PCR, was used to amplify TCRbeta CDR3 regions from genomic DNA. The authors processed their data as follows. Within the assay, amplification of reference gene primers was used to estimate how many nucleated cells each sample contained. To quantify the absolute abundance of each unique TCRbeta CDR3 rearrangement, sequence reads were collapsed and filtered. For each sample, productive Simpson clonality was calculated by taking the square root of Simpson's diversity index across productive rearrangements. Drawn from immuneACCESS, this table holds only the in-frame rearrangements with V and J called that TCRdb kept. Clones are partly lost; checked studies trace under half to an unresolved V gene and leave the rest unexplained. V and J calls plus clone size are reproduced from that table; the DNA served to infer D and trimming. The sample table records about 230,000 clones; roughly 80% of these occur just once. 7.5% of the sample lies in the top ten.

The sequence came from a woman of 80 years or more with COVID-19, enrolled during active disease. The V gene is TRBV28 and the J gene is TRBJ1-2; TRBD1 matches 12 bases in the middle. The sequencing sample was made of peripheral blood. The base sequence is TGTGCCAGCAGTTCGGGACAGGGGGCGCGTGGCTACACCTTC. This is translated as CASSSGQGARGYTF.